This TCR beta chain appears in the sequencing data of a study of radiation and T cells in renal cell carcinoma. Whole-study results and caveats: Without pretreatment biopsies, baseline tumor clonotype presence was undetermined. From baseline, blood top tumor clonotypes peaked at 2 weeks post-radiation.

The data were produced by immunoSEQ multiplex PCR, yet TCRdb's version contains in-frame clones alone and is incomplete. This sample has around 46,000 clones, with approximately 80% found just once. A note on this clone: Antigen unknown.

The CDR3 has 13 residues. Germline CDR1 reads LNHDA; CDR2 reads SQIVND (reference sequence). The V gene end was trimmed by 5 bases and the J gene end by 4 bases; junction bases not matched to a gene: 4. Documented time point: baseline pretreatment blood. Treatment: 15 Gy SBRT to primary tumor, nephrectomy 4 weeks later. Radiation-treated patients gave blood at baseline, week 2 and week 4. The tumor was a clear cell renal cell carcinoma. J is TRBJ1-2 and V is TRBV19; 7 bases map to TRBD1. The material was blood, obtained from a patient whose treatment included radiotherapy and nephrectomy. The source of this sequence is a woman between 65 and 79 years old with renal cell carcinoma. The CDR3 sequence is CASSLQGPYGYTF. CDR3 nucleotide sequence: TGTGCCAGTAGTCTACAGGGGCCCTATGGCTACACCTTC.